The 24 T cell receptor beta chains below come from one sample, sequenced in a study of regulatory T cells in long-lasting Graves disease. Combining iRepertoire HTBI primers with Arm-PCR of CDR3 regions, the authors built TCR beta libraries. TCRdb itself ran the multiplex PCR reads through MiXCR, one entry per CDR3 protein. The data show 350,000 to 500,000 distinct CDR3 sequences, 12% to 15% seen once. Regarding time point: newly diagnosed GD, antithyroid drugs for less than 3 months. After RNA was extracted from PBMCs, the TCR library was made from it. This sample also belongs to another study, concerning T cells in Graves' hyperthyroidism and ophthalmopathy.

The material was peripheral blood mononuclear cells (PBMCs), obtained at new diagnosis, from a patient treated with antithyroid drugs. These receptors were taken from a woman in her forties or fifties with Graves disease.

This clonotype was counted ten times or more. This chain links TRBV5-1 with TRBJ2-1; 9 nucleotides match TRBD2. The germline V gene encodes CDR1 SGHRS and CDR2 YFSETQ. Unmatched junction bases numbered 5, after V lost 0 bases and J lost 4 bases. The CDR3 consists of 16 residues. CDR3 nucleotides: TGCGCCAGCAGCTTGGATTCTAGCGGGGCGTACAATGAGCAGTTCTTC. The encoded protein is CASSLDSSGAYNEQFF. Full variable domain (rest looked up from reference TRBV5-1 and TRBJ2-1): KAGVTQTPRYLIKTRGQQVTLSCSPISGHRSVSWYQQTPGQGLQFLFEYFSETQRNKGNFPGRFSGRQFSNSRSEMNVSTLELGDSALYLCASSLDSSGAYNEQFFGPGTRLTVL.

This clonotype was counted ten times or more. This chain connects TRBV7-9 to TRBJ2-7; 15 bases line up with TRBD2. Losses at the gene ends were 1 base for V and 2 bases for J; bases not matched to a gene: 9. The germline CDR1 and CDR2 sequences are SEHNR and FQNEAQ (reference sequence). This CDR3 is built from 19 residues. CDR3 in DNA: TGTGCCAGCAGCTTAGGGACTAGCGGGAGGGAGAAAAATCCCTACGAGCAGTACTTC. Amino acid sequence: CASSLGTSGREKNPYEQYF.

This sequence joins TRBV20-1 and TRBJ2-1; 15 nucleotides agree with TRBD2. The V gene's germline CDR1 is DFQATT and CDR2 SNEGSKA (reference sequence). The CDR3 totals 15 residues. V lost 6 bases and J lost 10; bases outside the gene matches: 10. The CDR3 region is CSAQGLAGGTVEQFF. CDR3 sequence (DNA): TGCAGTGCCCAGGGACTAGCGGGAGGTACGGTCGAGCAGTTCTTC.

There are many counts of this clonotype. The chain is built from TRBV2 and TRBJ2-2; either TRBD1 or TRBD2 may supply D (5 bases each). CDR1 is SNHLY and CDR2 is FYNNEI in the germline V gene. Trimming removed 3 bases from V and 4 bases from J, with 12 bases in between. The CDR3 loop spans 15 amino acids. This CDR3 is CASSDGTSSTGELFF. CDR3 in DNA: TGTGCCAGCAGTGATGGGACGTCATCCACCGGGGAGCTGTTTTTT. The variable domain in full, completed from reference TRBV2 and TRBJ2-2, reads EPEVTQTPSHQVTQMGQEVILRCVPISNHLYFYWYRQILGQKVEFLVSFYNNEISEKSEIFDDQFSVERPDGSNFTLKIRSTKLEDSAMYFCASSDGTSSTGELFFGEGSRLTVL.

This clonotype has at least ten counts. The CDR3 is CASRPVGLVYEQYF. CDR3 in DNA: TGCGCCAGCCGCCCGGTGGGGTTAGTCTACGAGCAGTACTTC. The chain couples TRBV5-1 to TRBJ2-7, with unresolved D. The CDR3 loop spans 14 amino acids. V lost 7 bases and J 3 bases, leaving 17 bases between the germline ends. CDR1 and CDR2 (germline): SGHRS, YFSETQ.

This clonotype was detected a few times. The rearrangement links TRBV5-1 to TRBJ2-7; TRBD1 aligns across 7 bases. CDR3 length: 16 amino acids. The germline V gene has CDR1 SGHRS and CDR2 YFSETQ. The V gene end was trimmed by 4 bases and the J gene end by 5 bases; junction bases not matched to a gene: 15. This CDR3 is CASSPSRDSNSHEQYF. The CDR3 DNA is TGCGCCAGCAGCCCAAGCCGGGACAGTAATAGCCACGAGCAGTACTTC.

In regard to this clonotype: A read error may produce the germline difference seen at one junction end. This sequence joins TRBV6-1 and TRBJ1-1; no definite D call. The CDR3 contains 8 residues. CDR1 MNHNS and CDR2 SASEGT come from the germline V gene. Written as DNA, the CDR3 is TGTGCCAGCAATGAAGCTTTCTTT. Protein: CASNEAFF.

This clonotype was recorded many times. V gene TRBV20-1 combines with J gene TRBJ2-1; 10 bases map to TRBD1. V dropped 3 bases and J dropped 6; count of bases not matched to a gene: 5. Germline CDR1 DFQATT, CDR2 SNEGSKA (reference sequence). CDR3 length equals 14 residues. In DNA, the CDR3 is TGCAGTGCTAGGGGGACAGGGGAAGCCAATGAGCAGTTCTTC. It is translated as CSARGTGEANEQFF.

J is TRBJ1-5 and V is TRBV19; D gene ambiguous. The CDR3 consists of 16 residues. Germline values: CDR1 LNHDA, CDR2 SQIVND (reference sequence). Trimming pared 4 bases from V and 4 bases from J, leaving 17 bases between. In DNA, the CDR3 is TGTGCCAGTAGTACTCCTGGACGGGGAGGGAATCAGCCCCAGCATTTT. Its protein is CASSTPGRGGNQPQHF.

In this sample, this clonotype turned up many times. The CDR3 coding sequence is TGTGCCAGCAGCTTACGAGCGGGAGGGCCAAACCACGAGCAGTACTTC. The encoded protein is CASSLRAGGPNHEQYF. This chain joins TRBV7-9 and TRBJ2-7; 10 bases are shared with TRBD2. The CDR3 runs to 16 residues. The germline gives CDR1 SEHNR, CDR2 FQNEAQ (reference sequence). After removal of 2 bases from V and 5 bases from J, the junction contained 9 bases not matched to a gene.

This clonotype came up a few times. The rearrangement links TRBV7-9 to TRBJ2-2; unclear D gene. Germline V gene data show CDR1 as SEHNR and CDR2 as FQNEAQ (reference sequence). Trimming pared 5 bases from V and 0 bases from J, leaving 16 bases between. The CDR3 is 17 residues long. Here the CDR3 DNA reads TGTGCCAGCAGCCACCTGCCGGGCTTCGCGAACACCGGGGAGCTGTTTTTT. Translated: CASSHLPGFANTGELFF.

This clonotype was counted many times. The rearrangement joins TRBV7-9 to TRBJ2-1, with D perhaps assigned TRBD1 or TRBD2 (6 bases each). V was shortened by 1 base and J by 9 bases, with 13 bases between the two germline ends. Germline CDR1 is SEHNR and CDR2 is FQNEAQ (reference sequence). This CDR3 has 14 residues. The CDR3 nucleotides are TGTGCCAGCAGCTTAGTGGGCAGGGGAGGTGAGCAGTTCTTC. This codes for CASSLVGRGGEQFF.

This clonotype was counted ten times or more. The gene calls are TRBV6-1 and TRBJ2-5; TRBD1 agrees at 8 bases. CDR1 and CDR2 from the germline V gene are MNHNS and SASEGT. This CDR3 is 16 amino acids long. Unmatched junction bases numbered 8, after V lost 5 bases and J lost 0 bases. CDR3 sequence: CASSPRGQGNQETQYF. The DNA of the CDR3 is TGTGCCAGCAGTCCACGCGGACAGGGAAACCAAGAGACCCAGTACTTC.

This clonotype was seen many times. The chain employs TRBV12-3 or TRBV12-4 and TRBJ1-1, with a tentative D call TRBD1 (6 bases). The V and J ends lost 5 bases and 0 bases respectively, with 13 bases between them. The CDR3 runs 15 residues. The chain's CDR3 is CASSSRGQLNTEAFF. CDR3 in DNA: TGTGCCAGCAGTAGCCGAGGACAGCTGAACACTGAAGCTTTCTTT.

Turning to this clonotype: One end of the junction does not line up with germline, which may come from a read error. The chain links TRBV11-3 to TRBJ2-1; possibly TRBD1 for D (5 bases). Looked up from germline, CDR1 is SGHNT and CDR2 is YENEEA. The CDR3 runs to 12 residues. The chain's CDR3 is CASSNWGNEQLF. CDR3 in DNA: TGTGCCAGCAGCAATTGGGGCAATGAGCAGCTCTTC. The variable domain in full, with the rest retrieved from reference TRBV11-3 and TRBJ2-1, is EAGVVQSPRYKIIEKKQPVAFWCNPISGHNTLYWYLQNLGQGPELLIRYENEEAVDDSQLPKDRFSAERLKGVDSTLKIQPAELGDSAVYLCASSNWGNEQLFGPGTRLTVL.

The chain combines TRBV12-3 or TRBV12-4 with TRBJ1-2, with 8 bases aligning to TRBD1. V dropped 4 bases and J dropped 1; count of bases not matched to a gene: 5. This CDR3 contains 15 residues. The CDR3 loop reads CASSYSGQVNYGYTF. The CDR3 coding sequence is TGTGCCAGCAGTTACTCGGGACAGGTTAACTATGGCTACACCTTC.

This clonotype was recorded many times. The chain recombines TRBV28 with TRBJ1-1, with TRBD1 identical over 8 bases. The trim removed 6 bases at V and 1 base at J, leaving 10 bases unmatched. Germline lookup yields CDR1 MDHEN and CDR2 SYDVKM. The CDR3 extends over 16 amino acids. The CDR3 nucleotides are TGTGCCAGCAGCTATTTCTTGGGGACAGGGAACACTGAAGCTTTCTTT. It is translated as CASSYFLGTGNTEAFF.

V and J are TRBV19 and TRBJ2-7; D is possibly TRBD1 (7 bases). This CDR3 region has 13 residues. In germline, CDR1 is LNHDA, CDR2 SQIVND (reference sequence). The V and J ends lost 8 bases and 2 bases respectively, with 13 bases between them. CDR3 sequence (DNA): TGTGCCAGTGAGGCGGGACAGACCTACGAGCAGTACTTC. Protein product: CASEAGQTYEQYF. Combining the CDR3 with reference TRBV19 and TRBJ2-7 gives the whole variable domain DGGITQSPKYLFRKEGQNVTLSCEQNLNHDAMYWYRQDPGQGLRLIYYSQIVNDFQKGDIAEGYSVSREKKESFPLTVTSAQKNPTAFYLCASEAGQTYEQYFGPGTRLTVT.

The chain is built from TRBV7-8 and TRBJ2-2; D is ambiguous. Trimming pared 2 bases from V and 1 base from J, leaving 8 bases between. Germline-derived CDR1 and CDR2 are SGHVS and FQNEAQ. The CDR3 is made up of 15 amino acids. This CDR3 is CASSLFRQNTGELFF. The CDR3 nucleotides read TGTGCCAGCAGCTTATTTAGACAGAACACCGGGGAGCTGTTTTTT.

This clonotype showed up many times. The genes are TRBV6-9 and TRBJ1-1; D unclear. V gave up 3 bases and J gave up 8 bases, with 10 bases separating them. CDR1 is MNHGY, CDR2 SVAAGI, per germline. The CDR3 runs 12 residues. CDR3 amino acids: CASSYSAPEAFF. The DNA for the CDR3 is TGTGCCAGCAGTTACTCTGCTCCAGAAGCTTTCTTT.

V and J are TRBV6-1 and TRBJ2-7, with 9 bases matching TRBD1. Germline V gene sequence: CDR1 MNHNS, CDR2 SASEGT. Trimming at V came to 5 bases and at J to 0 bases, leaving 8 bases not matched to a gene. The CDR3 runs 16 residues. This chain's CDR3 is CASSRTDRGSSYEQYF. The CDR3 coding sequence is TGTGCCAGCAGTAGGACTGACAGGGGGAGCTCCTACGAGCAGTACTTC.

This clonotype showed up many times. The CDR3 DNA reads as TGTGCCAGCAGCTTACGGCGAGGACGCGACAATCAGCCCCAGCATTTT. Residues: CASSLRRGRDNQPQHF. The chain joins TRBV13 to TRBJ1-5, with D uncertain. Germline assignment: CDR1 PRHDT and CDR2 FYEKMQ (reference sequence). The CDR3 contains 16 residues. With 2 bases removed from V and 3 bases from J, the gap between germline ends came to 14 bases.

At least ten counts were recorded for this clonotype. CDR3 protein: CASSSGTGSQRSNTGELFF. CDR3 nucleotide sequence: TGTGCCAGCAGCAGCGGGACAGGGAGTCAAAGGTCGAACACCGGGGAGCTGTTTTTT. The genes are TRBV7-9 and TRBJ2-2, with 9 bases aligning to TRBD1. The J segment lost 0 bases and the V segment lost 5 bases, leaving 13 bases of the junction unmatched. Germline V gene sequence: CDR1 SEHNR, CDR2 FQNEAQ (reference sequence). The CDR3 consists of 19 residues.

This clonotype turned up a few times. The chain carries TRBV2 and TRBJ2-1; a possible D gene is TRBD1 (6 bases). Looked up from germline, CDR1 is SNHLY and CDR2 is FYNNEI. Trimming removed 3 bases at V and 8 bases at J, with 11 bases between. The CDR3 spans 13 residues. CDR3 amino acids: CASSEPPGDEQFF. In DNA form, the CDR3 reads TGTGCCAGCAGTGAGCCCCCAGGGGATGAGCAGTTCTTC.